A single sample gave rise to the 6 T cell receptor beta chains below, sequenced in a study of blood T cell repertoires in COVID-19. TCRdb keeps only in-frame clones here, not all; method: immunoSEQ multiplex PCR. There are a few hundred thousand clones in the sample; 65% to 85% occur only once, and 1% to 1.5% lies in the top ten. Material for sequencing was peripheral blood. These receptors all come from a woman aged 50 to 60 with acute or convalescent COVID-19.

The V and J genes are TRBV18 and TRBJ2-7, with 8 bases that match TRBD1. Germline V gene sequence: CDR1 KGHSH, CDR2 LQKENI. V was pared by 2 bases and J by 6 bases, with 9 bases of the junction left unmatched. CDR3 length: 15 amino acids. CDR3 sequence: CASSPGPAQGGEQYV. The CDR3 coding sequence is TGTGCCAGCTCACCAGGGCCCGCACAGGGGGGCGAGCAGTACGTC.

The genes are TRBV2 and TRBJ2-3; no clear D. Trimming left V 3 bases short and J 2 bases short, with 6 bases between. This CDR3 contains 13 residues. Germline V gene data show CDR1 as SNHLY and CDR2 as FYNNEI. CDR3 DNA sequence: TGTGCCAGCAGTGACACTAACACAGATACGCAGTATTTT. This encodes CASSDTNTDTQYF.

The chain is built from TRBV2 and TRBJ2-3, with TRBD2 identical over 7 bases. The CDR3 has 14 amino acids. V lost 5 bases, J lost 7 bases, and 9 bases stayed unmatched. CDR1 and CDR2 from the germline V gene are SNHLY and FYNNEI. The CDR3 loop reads CASSWASGSYTQYF. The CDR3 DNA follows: TGTGCCAGCAGTTGGGCTAGCGGAAGTTATACGCAGTATTTT.

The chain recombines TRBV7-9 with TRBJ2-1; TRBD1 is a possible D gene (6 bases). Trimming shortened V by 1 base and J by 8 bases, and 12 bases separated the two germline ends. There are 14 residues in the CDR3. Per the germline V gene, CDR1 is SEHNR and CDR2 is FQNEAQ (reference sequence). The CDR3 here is CASSLGGQFYEQFF. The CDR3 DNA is TGTGCCAGCAGCTTAGGGGGGCAGTTCTATGAGCAGTTCTTC. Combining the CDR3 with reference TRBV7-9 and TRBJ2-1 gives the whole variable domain DTGVSQNPRHKITKRGQNVTFRCDPISEHNRLYWYRQTLGQGPEFLTYFQNEAQLEKSRLLSDRFSAERPKGSFSTLEIQRTEQGDSAMYLCASSLGGQFYEQFFGPGTRLTVL.

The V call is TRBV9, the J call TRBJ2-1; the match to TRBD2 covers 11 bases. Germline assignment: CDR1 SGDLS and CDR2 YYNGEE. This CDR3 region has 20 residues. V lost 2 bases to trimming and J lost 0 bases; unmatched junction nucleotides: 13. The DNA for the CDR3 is TGTGCCAGCAGCGTCCGTTCGTTGTTAGCGGGGGGGAGCTCCTACAATGAGCAGTTCTTC. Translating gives CASSVRSLLAGGSSYNEQFF.

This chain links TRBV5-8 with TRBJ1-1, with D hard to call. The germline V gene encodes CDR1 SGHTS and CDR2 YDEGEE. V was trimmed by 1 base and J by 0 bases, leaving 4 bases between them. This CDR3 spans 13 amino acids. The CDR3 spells CASSLFMNTEAFF. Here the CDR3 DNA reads TGTGCCAGCAGCTTGTTCATGAACACTGAAGCTTTCTTT.